One and the same sample provided the 24 T cell receptor beta chains below, sequenced in a study of CD8 T cells in Susac syndrome. Random-hexamer reverse transcription was applied to roughly 0.5 to 1 ug RNA. TCRdb itself ran the immunoSEQ multiplex PCR reads through MiXCR, one entry per CDR3 protein. The sample yields over 95,000 distinct CDR3 sequences, under 95% seen once. The sample consisted of CD8+ T cells from PBMCs. The receptors here all came from a human donor in good health.

The chain links TRBV14 to TRBJ1-4; no clear D. Germline V gives CDR1 SGHDN, CDR2 FVKESK. The CDR3 is 15 residues long. The V end was cut by 0 bases, the J end by 7 bases, with 12 bases between. CDR3: CASSQDTGPGEKLFF. CDR3 nucleotide sequence: TGTGCCAGCAGCCAAGACACCGGTCCCGGTGAAAAACTGTTTTTT. The full variable domain, in which reference TRBV14 and TRBJ1-4 provide the parts outside the CDR3, is EAGVTQFPSHSVIEKGQTVTLRCDPISGHDNLYWYRRVMGKEIKFLLHFVKESKQDESGMPNNRFLAERTGGTYSTLKVQPAELEDSGVYFCASSQDTGPGEKLFFGSGTQLSVL.

Here the CDR3 reads CSAALGVVSIQYF. CDR3 DNA sequence: TGCAGTGCTGCCCTCGGGGTGGTGAGCATTCAGTACTTC. The chain couples TRBV20-1 to TRBJ2-4; D is perhaps TRBD2 (5 bases). Trimming removed 5 bases at V and 9 bases at J, with 17 bases between. The CDR3 has 13 amino acids. The germline CDR1 and CDR2 sequences are DFQATT and SNEGSKA (reference sequence).

This CDR3 reads CASSPTPLTGEPQPQHF. The CDR3 coding sequence is TGTGCCAGCAGCCCCACCCCATTGACAGGGGAGCCTCAGCCCCAGCATTTT. The genes are TRBV6-2 or TRBV6-3 and TRBJ1-5; 8 bases align to TRBD1. From germline, CDR1 is MNHEY and CDR2 SVGEGT. CDR3 length equals 17 residues. J gave up 6 bases and V 6 bases, and 16 bases lay outside the gene matches.

This CDR3 reads CAISESLGDRGPEAFF. DNA of the CDR3: TGTGCCATCAGTGAGTCACTCGGGGACAGGGGACCTGAAGCTTTCTTT. The V and J genes are TRBV10-3 and TRBJ1-1; TRBD1 agrees at 10 bases. Germline V gene sequence: CDR1 ENHRY, CDR2 SYGVKD. This CDR3 spans 16 amino acids. The V and J ends lost 0 bases and 6 bases, in that order; junction bases with no gene match: 7.

This clonotype was seen only once. The gene calls are TRBV5-1 and TRBJ2-3, with D possibly being TRBD2 (5 bases). The CDR3 totals 14 residues. V was shortened by 2 bases and J by 1 base, with 8 bases between the two germline ends. The germline V gene encodes CDR1 SGHRS and CDR2 YFSETQ. The DNA of the CDR3 is TGCGCCAGCAGCTTAGACGGGGGCACAGATACGCAGTATTTT. This translates into CASSLDGGTDTQYF.

V gene TRBV15 combines with J gene TRBJ2-1, with 7 bases identical to TRBD1. Germline-derived CDR1 and CDR2 are LNHNV and YYDKDF (reference sequence). This CDR3 has 16 residues. The V gene end was trimmed by 3 bases and the J gene end by 4 bases; junction bases not matched to a gene: 9. The DNA for the CDR3 is TGTGCCACCAGCAGGAGGACAGGCGGCGCTTACAATGAGCAGTTCTTC. It translates to CATSRRTGGAYNEQFF.

This clonotype occurred once. The chain employs TRBV9 and TRBJ2-5, with D hard to call. This CDR3 comprises 14 residues. V gave up 3 bases and J gave up 1 base, with 10 bases separating them. Germline V CDR1 and CDR2: SGDLS, YYNGEE. The CDR3 region is CASSGRAIQETQYF. CDR3 DNA: TGTGCCAGCAGCGGACGGGCGATCCAAGAGACCCAGTACTTC.

This chain connects TRBV20-1 to TRBJ2-7; D unclear. The CDR3 is made up of 16 amino acids. Germline CDR1 DFQATT, CDR2 SNEGSKA (reference sequence). Trimming took off 5 bases at V and 0 bases at J, with 20 bases between the two ends. The CDR3 DNA reads as TGCAGTGCTGATACTTCTGCCCGGACGGTCTCCTACGAGCAGTACTTC. Translation gives CSADTSARTVSYEQYF.

CDR3 sequence (DNA): TGTGCCAGTAGTATCGGCCTAAAGGCGGATTCACCCCTCCACTTT. The encoded protein is CASSIGLKADSPLHF. This chain uses TRBV19 with TRBJ1-6; D remains unclear. V was trimmed by 3 bases and J by 8 bases, leaving 14 bases between them. This CDR3 comprises 15 residues. Germline V gene lookup returns CDR1 LNHDA and CDR2 SQIVND (reference sequence).

This chain connects TRBV11-2 to TRBJ2-3, with 9 positions matching TRBD2. The CDR3 has 15 residues. CDR1 SGHAT and CDR2 FQNNGV come from the germline V gene. V was pared by 3 bases and J by 3 bases, with 4 bases of the junction left unmatched. CDR3 residues: CASSFRLADTDTQYF. The CDR3 region has the DNA TGTGCCAGCAGCTTCCGACTAGCGGATACAGATACGCAGTATTTT.

The J gene is TRBJ1-2, the V gene TRBV6-6; possible D gene TRBD1, 5 bases. In germline, CDR1 is MNHNY, CDR2 SVGAGI (reference sequence). With 5 bases removed from V and 4 bases from J, the gap between germline ends came to 14 bases. This CDR3 comprises 14 residues. DNA of the CDR3: TGTGCCAGCAGTGGGGGGTTTAGGAGCTATGGCTACACCTTC. Its protein is CASSGGFRSYGYTF.

The V and J genes are TRBV18 and TRBJ2-2; D is perhaps TRBD1 (5 bases). V lost 3 bases and J 4 bases, leaving 12 bases between the germline ends. From germline, CDR1 is KGHSH and CDR2 LQKENI. The CDR3 consists of 15 residues. The CDR3 spells CASSPAGALTGELFF. The CDR3 DNA reads TGTGCCAGCTCACCGGCTGGGGCGCTCACCGGGGAGCTGTTTTTT. The variable domain in full, with the rest retrieved from reference TRBV18 and TRBJ2-2, is NAGVMQNPRHLVRRRGQEARLRCSPMKGHSHVYWYRQLPEEGLKFMVYLQKENIIDESGMPKERFSAEFPKEGPSILRIQQVVRGDSAAYFCASSPAGALTGELFFGEGSRLTVL.

This chain uses TRBV6-4 with TRBJ2-2; 8 positions agree with TRBD2. The V gene end was trimmed by 10 bases and the J gene end by 2 bases; junction bases not matched to a gene: 3. The germline CDR1 and CDR2 sequences are MRHNA and SNTAGT. The CDR3 runs to 13 residues. This chain's CDR3 is CATREGNTGELFF. DNA of the CDR3: TGTGCCACACGGGAGGGCAACACCGGGGAGCTGTTTTTT.

This chain links TRBV5-1 with TRBJ2-2; no clear D. V lost 3 bases, J lost 8 bases, and 17 bases lay in between. This CDR3 is 15 amino acids long. CDR1 and CDR2 (germline): SGHRS, YFSETQ. The CDR3 loop is CASSYYLDPRGELFF. In DNA, the CDR3 is TGCGCCAGCAGCTATTATCTGGATCCTCGTGGGGAGCTGTTTTTT.

The chain uses TRBV6-6 and TRBJ2-2; 8 nucleotides align to TRBD1. Losses at the gene ends were 6 bases for V and 3 bases for J; bases not matched to a gene: 6. This CDR3 has 15 amino acids. Germline V CDR1 and CDR2: MNHNY, SVGAGI (reference sequence). The CDR3 nucleotides are TGTGCCAGCAGGGAGGACAGGGCATACACCGGGGAGCTGTTTTTT. Translation: CASREDRAYTGELFF.

The V and J genes are TRBV5-1 and TRBJ1-2; possibly TRBD1 for D (5 bases). V lost 4 bases to trimming and J lost 9 bases, with 22 bases between them. CDR1 and CDR2 (germline): SGHRS, YFSETQ. This CDR3 comprises 15 residues. The chain's CDR3 is CASSPAGGSLESYTF. The CDR3 DNA sequence: TGCGCCAGCAGCCCCGCCGGGGGATCGTTGGAAAGCTACACCTTC.

This clonotype was recorded once. This rearrangement joins TRBV5-1 to TRBJ2-1; tentatively, D is TRBD2 (6 bases). The V end lost 5 bases, the J end lost 2 bases, and 11 bases lay between the germline ends. Germline values: CDR1 SGHRS, CDR2 YFSETQ. The CDR3 length is 14 residues. The CDR3, as DNA: TGCGCCAGCAGTGGGGGGTTGGCCTACAATGAGCAGTTCTTC. It translates to CASSGGLAYNEQFF.

The chain couples TRBV28 to TRBJ2-3; D not resolved. The V and J ends lost 4 bases and 4 bases respectively, with 6 bases between them. The length of the CDR3 is 12 residues. CDR1 is MDHEN and CDR2 is SYDVKM in the germline V gene. The CDR3 sequence: CASSSPPDTQYF. For the CDR3, the DNA is TGTGCCAGCAGTTCTCCGCCAGATACGCAGTATTTT.

CDR3 DNA sequence: TGTGCCAGCAGGGACCCCGACAGGGCACCAGGGGGGGAGCAGTTCTTC. It specifies CASRDPDRAPGGEQFF. The V and J genes are TRBV5-4 and TRBJ2-1, with TRBD1 as a possible D gene (7 bases). The germline V and J ends were trimmed by 5 bases and 10 bases, with 25 bases remaining between them. The CDR3 has 16 residues. The germline CDR1 and CDR2 sequences are SGHNT and YYREEE (reference sequence). Based on the CDR3 plus reference TRBV5-4 and TRBJ2-1, the full variable domain is ETGVTQSPTHLIKTRGQQVTLRCSSQSGHNTVSWYQQALGQGPQFIFQYYREEENGRGNFPPRFSGLQFPNYSSELNVNALELDDSALYLCASRDPDRAPGGEQFFGPGTRLTVL.

The gene calls are TRBV5-1 and TRBJ2-6; D is ambiguous. Per the germline V gene, CDR1 is SGHRS and CDR2 is YFSETQ. Trimming stripped 4 bases from V and 2 bases from J, with 7 bases between. This CDR3 comprises 14 residues. CDR3 amino acids: CASSDDAGANVLTF. The CDR3 DNA is TGCGCCAGCAGCGACGATGCTGGGGCCAACGTCCTGACTTTC.

The J gene is TRBJ2-1, the V gene TRBV7-9; D is tentatively TRBD1 or TRBD2 (5 bases each). Germline V gene data show CDR1 as SEHNR and CDR2 as FQNEAQ (reference sequence). Trimming pared 3 bases from V and 7 bases from J, leaving 22 bases between. The CDR3 is 17 residues long. The CDR3 sequence is CASSLFPTEASGNEQFF. CDR3 in DNA: TGTGCCAGCAGCTTGTTTCCGACAGAAGCCTCGGGGAATGAGCAGTTCTTC.

The rearrangement links TRBV6-8 to TRBJ1-1; a possible D gene is TRBD1 (5 bases). The V gene lost 7 bases and the J gene lost 1 base, with 16 bases spanning the gap. The CDR3 is made up of 15 amino acids. Germline lookup yields CDR1 MNHGY and CDR2 SAAAGT. The CDR3 bases are TGTGCCAGCATCAACTGCGGACACAGGAACACTGAAGCTTTCTTT. Amino acid sequence: CASINCGHRNTEAFF.

CDR3 bases: TGCAGTGCGGTAGCCGGGACAGAAACTGGAAACACCATATATTTT. Amino acid sequence: CSAVAGTETGNTIYF. The chain recombines TRBV20-1 with TRBJ1-3, with TRBD1 identical over 7 bases. CDR3 length: 15 amino acids. V dropped 6 bases and J dropped 2; count of bases not matched to a gene: 10. Germline assignment: CDR1 DFQATT and CDR2 SNEGSKA (reference sequence).

The chain links TRBV10-2 to TRBJ1-1, with D hard to call. The CDR3 consists of 16 residues. Per the germline V gene, CDR1 is WSHSY and CDR2 is SAAADI. V dropped 3 bases and J dropped 0 bases, with 14 bases sitting between them. The CDR3 region is CASSDHSRIMNTEAFF. The CDR3 nucleotides read TGCGCCAGCAGTGATCATTCTCGGATCATGAACACTGAAGCTTTCTTT.